The 21 T cell receptor beta chains given below trace back to one sample, sequenced in a study of PD-1 blockade in classical Hodgkin lymphoma. Time point of the sample: cycle 4 day 1 (C4D1), after around six weeks of nivolumab. Every patient had relapsed following autologous stem cell transplantation, and cohorts differed in brentuximab vedotin exposure. After thawing, PBMCs were subjected to magnetic negative selection to isolate CD8+ T cells. Data came from immunoSEQ multiplex PCR; TCRdb stores just in-frame clones and leaves some out. The top ten hold 7.3% of the sample, which has 15,000 to 25,000 clones, 84% seen once. The sample here was CD8+ T cells from blood, taken before the fourth cycle of nivolumab. The receptors shown here come from a human donor with classical Hodgkin lymphoma.

This rearrangement joins TRBV2 to TRBJ1-1, with D unclear. CDR1 is SNHLY, CDR2 FYNNEI, per germline. This CDR3 region has 11 residues. Deletions cut 10 bases from V and 5 bases from J, with 11 bases between. CDR3 nucleotide sequence: TGTGCCACCGGTTCGGGGACTGAAGCTTTCTTT. It specifies CATGSGTEAFF.

This chain links TRBV27 with TRBJ1-2, with 11 nucleotides matching TRBD1. The CDR3 contains 13 residues. Germline CDR1 and CDR2: MNHEY and SMNVEV (reference sequence). The V gene end was trimmed by 6 bases and the J gene end by 9 bases; junction bases not matched to a gene: 6. As DNA, the CDR3 is TGTGCCAGCAGGCCGGGGACAGGGGGACGCTACACCTTC. Its translation is CASRPGTGGRYTF.

The V gene is TRBV6-6, the J gene TRBJ1-1, with a tentative D call TRBD1 (5 bases). CDR1 is MNHNY and CDR2 is SVGAGI in the germline V gene (reference sequence). This CDR3 is built from 14 residues. Trimming stripped 6 bases from V and 4 bases from J, with 15 bases between. Here the CDR3 DNA reads TGTGCCAGCAGCTCGGGGCCGGGAAGCACTGAAGCTTTCTTT. It codes for CASSSGPGSTEAFF.

This clone was recorded only once. This chain joins TRBV9 and TRBJ1-3; the D is unclear. The germline V gene encodes CDR1 SGDLS and CDR2 YYNGEE. V was cut by 5 bases and J by 0 bases, with 9 bases left in between. The CDR3 consists of 14 residues. CDR3 DNA sequence: TGTGCCAGCAGTTCAGCCCACTCTGGAAACACCATATATTTT. It codes for CASSSAHSGNTIYF.

The rearrangement uses TRBV30 and TRBJ1-1, with unresolved D. V dropped 0 bases and J dropped 11 bases, with 10 bases sitting between them. This CDR3 comprises 11 residues. The germline gives CDR1 GTSNPN, CDR2 SVGIG (reference sequence). The DNA of the CDR3 is TGTGCCTGGAGTGTGGGTCCTTCTGCTTTCTTT. It translates to CAWSVGPSAFF.

About this clone: The sample carries other DNA sequences with the same CDR3. The chain recombines TRBV19 with TRBJ1-1, with D perhaps TRBD1 (6 bases). Trimming removed 3 bases from V and 4 bases from J, with 9 bases in between. Germline V gives CDR1 LNHDA, CDR2 SQIVND (reference sequence). There are 13 residues in the CDR3. CDR3 in amino acids: CASSIGGGTEAFF. Written as DNA, the CDR3 is TGTGCCAGTAGTATCGGGGGCGGCACTGAAGCTTTCTTT.

V is TRBV4-3 and J is TRBJ1-2; D gene uncertain. CDR1 and CDR2 (germline): LGHNA, YSLEER. CDR3 size: 15 residues. Trimming removed 2 bases at V and 3 bases at J, with 13 bases between. The CDR3 DNA reads TGCGCCAGCAGCCAATCCCAAAGGAGGGACTATGGCTACACCTTC. This sequence encodes CASSQSQRRDYGYTF.

CDR3 sequence reads: CASSRYTRNTIYF. In nucleotides, the CDR3 is TGTGCCAGCAGCCGCTACACACGAAACACCATATATTTT. The chain combines TRBV7-9 with TRBJ1-3; D call uncertain. V lost 5 bases, J lost 5 bases, and 10 bases lay in between. There are 13 residues in the CDR3. Germline CDR1 reads SEHNR; CDR2 reads FQNEAQ (reference sequence).

The J gene is TRBJ1-2, the V gene TRBV5-6; 9 bases are shared with TRBD1. The CDR3 loop spans 15 amino acids. Germline assignment: CDR1 SGHDT and CDR2 YYEEEE. The V and J ends lost 4 bases and 6 bases, in that order; junction bases with no gene match: 10. CDR3 region: CASSPHPTGGNGYTF. DNA of the CDR3: TGTGCCAGCAGCCCCCACCCGACAGGGGGTAATGGCTACACCTTC. Based on the CDR3 plus reference TRBV5-6 and TRBJ1-2, the full variable domain is DAGVTQSPTHLIKTRGQQVTLRCSPKSGHDTVSWYQQALGQGPQFIFQYYEEEERQRGNFPDRFSGHQFPNYSSELNVNALLLGDSALYLCASSPHPTGGNGYTFGSGTRLTVV.

Written as DNA, the CDR3 is TGTGCCAGCAGTGAACTAGCGGGGGGCCATACGAACACCGGGGAGCTGTTTTTT. It yields the protein CASSELAGGHTNTGELFF. The chain combines TRBV6-4 with TRBJ2-2; 12 bases line up with TRBD2. The CDR3 consists of 18 residues. Trimming at V came to 3 bases and at J to 0 bases, leaving 5 bases not matched to a gene. Looked up from germline, CDR1 is MRHNA and CDR2 is SNTAGT.

This rearrangement joins TRBV12-5 to TRBJ2-5; 8 bases match TRBD2. Germline V gives CDR1 LGHNT, CDR2 FRNRAP. With V trimmed by 2 bases and J by 5 bases, 10 bases remained unmatched. This CDR3 has 16 residues. The CDR3 loop reads CASGLFLRGVRETQYF. The DNA for the CDR3 is TGTGCTAGTGGTTTGTTTCTGCGGGGGGTAAGGGAGACCCAGTACTTC.

The chain has TRBV11-2 and TRBJ1-2; the D is unclear. This CDR3 contains 13 residues. In germline, CDR1 is SGHAT, CDR2 FQNNGV. The V end lost 1 base, the J end lost 3 bases, and 6 bases lay between the germline ends. The CDR3 nucleotides are TGTGCCAGCAGCTTAGTTTTGGACTATGGCTACACCTTC. This codes for CASSLVLDYGYTF.

V gene TRBV6-6 combines with J gene TRBJ2-7, with unresolved D. V was pared by 0 bases and J by 0 bases, with 3 bases between. Per germline, CDR1 MNHNY and CDR2 SVGAGI (reference sequence). The CDR3 is made up of 13 amino acids. The CDR3 reads CASSYSLSYEQYF. The CDR3 DNA reads as TGTGCCAGCAGTTACTCCCTCTCCTACGAGCAGTACTTC.

V is TRBV4-2 and J is TRBJ2-5; D call uncertain. The DNA end is a closer match to TRBJ2-7, so the J assignment may be wrong. The germline gives CDR1 LGHNA, CDR2 YNFKEQ. The CDR3 consists of 13 residues. The CDR3 bases are TGTGCCAGCAGTCAAAGAGTTTCTTACGAGCAGTACTTC. It translates to CASSQRVSYEQYF.

The chain is built from TRBV4-2 and TRBJ2-3, with 8 bases aligning to TRBD1. Germline loops: CDR1 LGHNA, CDR2 YNFKEQ. Trimming cost V 2 bases and J 1 base; bases outside gene matches: 2. There are 15 residues in the CDR3. CDR3 protein: CASSQLDRGTDTQYF. The CDR3 DNA reads TGTGCCAGCAGCCAACTGGACAGGGGCACAGATACGCAGTATTTT.

The rearrangement joins TRBV7-6 to TRBJ2-1, with a tentative D call TRBD2 (6 bases). The CDR3 is 15 residues long. With 5 bases removed from V and 0 bases from J, the gap between germline ends came to 11 bases. Germline V CDR1 and CDR2: SGHVS, FNYEAQ. This CDR3 reads CASSELASSYNEQFF. In nucleotides, the CDR3 is TGTGCCAGCAGCGAACTAGCTAGCTCCTACAATGAGCAGTTCTTC.

The chain carries TRBV7-9 and TRBJ2-7, with D unclear. The V and J ends lost 1 base and 6 bases respectively, with 7 bases between them. Germline values: CDR1 SEHNR, CDR2 FQNEAQ (reference sequence). The CDR3 covers 12 residues. CDR3 sequence: CASSLGVGEQYF. The DNA for the CDR3 is TGTGCCAGCAGCTTAGGTGTAGGCGAGCAGTACTTC.

The chain combines TRBV6-6 with TRBJ2-2, with D uncertain. The CDR3 consists of 14 residues. Trimming removed 2 bases at V and 6 bases at J, with 10 bases between. The germline CDR1 and CDR2 sequences are MNHNY and SVGAGI (reference sequence). This CDR3 is CASSYNHPPGELFF. DNA of the CDR3: TGTGCCAGCAGTTACAACCACCCCCCCGGGGAGCTGTTTTTT.

The chain has TRBV6-5 and TRBJ1-6, with D perhaps TRBD1 (5 bases). CDR3 length: 15 residues. Germline V gene data show CDR1 as MNHEY and CDR2 as SVGAGI. V lost 5 bases to trimming and J lost 4 bases, with 12 bases between them. The CDR3 coding sequence is TGTGCCAGCAGTAACCGGGACCTATATAATTCACCCCTCCACTTT. This encodes CASSNRDLYNSPLHF.

The rearrangement joins TRBV11-2 to TRBJ1-6; the match to TRBD1 covers 10 bases. With V trimmed by 0 bases and J by 10 bases, 3 bases remained unmatched. This CDR3 is built from 15 residues. The V gene's germline CDR1 is SGHAT and CDR2 FQNNGV. The CDR3, as DNA: TGTGCCAGCAGCTTAGAGACAGGGGGCGGGTCACCCCTCCACTTT. It codes for CASSLETGGGSPLHF. Full variable domain (outside the CDR3, taken from reference TRBV11-2 and TRBJ1-6): EAGVAQSPRYKIIEKRQSVAFWCNPISGHATLYWYQQILGQGPKLLIQFQNNGVVDDSQLPKDRFSAERLKGVDSTLKIQPAKLEDSAVYLCASSLETGGGSPLHFGNGTRLTVT.

The gene calls are TRBV4-2 and TRBJ2-7; D is ambiguous. Trimming stripped 5 bases from V and 0 bases from J, with 11 bases between. CDR3 length: 14 residues. Germline values: CDR1 LGHNA, CDR2 YNFKEQ. CDR3 nucleotide sequence: TGTGCCAGCAGCTCGACCCCAAGCTCCTACGAGCAGTACTTC. It specifies CASSSTPSSYEQYF.